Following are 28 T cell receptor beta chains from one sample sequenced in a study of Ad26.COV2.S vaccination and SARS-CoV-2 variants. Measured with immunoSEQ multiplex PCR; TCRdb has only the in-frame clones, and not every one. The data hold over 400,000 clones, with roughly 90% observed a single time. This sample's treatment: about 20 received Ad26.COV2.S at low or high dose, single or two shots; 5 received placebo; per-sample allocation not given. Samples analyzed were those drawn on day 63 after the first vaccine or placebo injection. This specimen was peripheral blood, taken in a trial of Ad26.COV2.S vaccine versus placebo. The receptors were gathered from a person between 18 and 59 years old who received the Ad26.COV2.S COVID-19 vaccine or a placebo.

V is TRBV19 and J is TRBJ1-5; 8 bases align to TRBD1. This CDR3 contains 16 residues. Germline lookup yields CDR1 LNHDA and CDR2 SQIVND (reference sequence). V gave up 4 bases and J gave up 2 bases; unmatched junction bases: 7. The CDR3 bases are TGTGCCAGTAGTAAGGGACAGGTGGAAGGCAATCAGCCCCAGCATTTT. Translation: CASSKGQVEGNQPQHF.

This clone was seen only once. In nucleotides, the CDR3 is TGCGCCAGCAGCTTGGGGACAGGGCTTGTGTCCTACGAGCAGTACTTC. This sequence encodes CASSLGTGLVSYEQYF. V usage is TRBV5-1 and J usage is TRBJ2-7, with 8 bases identical to TRBD1. Per germline, CDR1 SGHRS and CDR2 YFSETQ. This CDR3 contains 16 residues. Trimming at V came to 0 bases and at J to 1 base, leaving 6 bases not matched to a gene.

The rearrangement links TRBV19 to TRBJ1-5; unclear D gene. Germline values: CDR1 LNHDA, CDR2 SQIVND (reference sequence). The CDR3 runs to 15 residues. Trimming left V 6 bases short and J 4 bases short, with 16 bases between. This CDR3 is CASSPSDGLNQPQHF. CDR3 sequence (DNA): TGTGCCAGTAGCCCAAGCGACGGTCTGAATCAGCCCCAGCATTTT. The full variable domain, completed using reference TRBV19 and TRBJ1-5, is DGGITQSPKYLFRKEGQNVTLSCEQNLNHDAMYWYRQDPGQGLRLIYYSQIVNDFQKGDIAEGYSVSREKKESFPLTVTSAQKNPTAFYLCASSPSDGLNQPQHFGDGTRLSIL.

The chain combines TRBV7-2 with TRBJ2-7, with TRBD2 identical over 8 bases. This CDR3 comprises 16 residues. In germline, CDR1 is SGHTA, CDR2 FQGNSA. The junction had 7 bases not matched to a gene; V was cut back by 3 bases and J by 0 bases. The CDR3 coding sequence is TGTGCCAGCAGCTTTAGTGGCGGGGGGCCCTCCTACGAGCAGTACTTC. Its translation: CASSFSGGGPSYEQYF. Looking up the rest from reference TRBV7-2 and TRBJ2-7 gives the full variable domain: GAGVSQSPSNKVTEKGKDVELRCDPISGHTALYWYRQSLGQGLEFLIYFQGNSAPDKSGLPSDRFSAERTGGSVSTLTIQRTQQEDSAVYLCASSFSGGGPSYEQYFGPGTRLTVT.

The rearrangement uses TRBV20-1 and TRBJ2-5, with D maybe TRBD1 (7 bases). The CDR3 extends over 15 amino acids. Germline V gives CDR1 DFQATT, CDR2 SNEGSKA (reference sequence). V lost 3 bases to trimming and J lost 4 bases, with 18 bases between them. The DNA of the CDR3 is TGCAGTGCTAGTTTGACAGGGTTCGGGGGAGAGACCCAGTACTTC. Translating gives CSASLTGFGGETQYF.

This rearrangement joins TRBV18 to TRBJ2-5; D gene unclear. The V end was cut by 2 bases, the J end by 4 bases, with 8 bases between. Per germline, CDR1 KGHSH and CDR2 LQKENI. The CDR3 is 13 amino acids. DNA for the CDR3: TGTGCCAGCTCACCAGGGGTGCGAGAGACCCAGTACTTC. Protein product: CASSPGVRETQYF.

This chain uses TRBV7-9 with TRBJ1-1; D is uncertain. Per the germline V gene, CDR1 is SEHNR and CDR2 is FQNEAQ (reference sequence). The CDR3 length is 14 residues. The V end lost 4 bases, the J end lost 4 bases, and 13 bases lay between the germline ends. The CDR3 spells CASSSPRRLTEAFF. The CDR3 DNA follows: TGTGCCAGCAGCTCCCCCCGCAGGCTCACTGAAGCTTTCTTT.

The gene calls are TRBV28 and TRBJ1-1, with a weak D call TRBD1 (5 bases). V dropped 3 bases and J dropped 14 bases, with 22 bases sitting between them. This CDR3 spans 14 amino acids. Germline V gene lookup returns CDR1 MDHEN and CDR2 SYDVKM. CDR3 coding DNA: TGTGCCAGCAGTTTCTCTGGACACCTGGGGGGTGTGTTCTTT. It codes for CASSFSGHLGGVFF.

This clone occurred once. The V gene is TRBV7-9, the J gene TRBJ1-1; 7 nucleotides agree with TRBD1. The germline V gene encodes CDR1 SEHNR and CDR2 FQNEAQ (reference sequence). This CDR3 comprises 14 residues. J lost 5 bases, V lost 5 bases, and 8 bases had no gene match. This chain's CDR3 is CASSVTGFRTEAFF. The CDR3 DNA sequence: TGTGCCAGCAGCGTGACAGGGTTCCGAACTGAAGCTTTCTTT. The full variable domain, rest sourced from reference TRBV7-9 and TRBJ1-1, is DTGVSQNPRHKITKRGQNVTFRCDPISEHNRLYWYRQTLGQGPEFLTYFQNEAQLEKSRLLSDRFSAERPKGSFSTLEIQRTEQGDSAMYLCASSVTGFRTEAFFGQGTRLTVV.

The CDR3 DNA is TGTGCCAGCAGTACAAGGCCAAGACTCAATGAGCAGTTCTTC. It translates to CASSTRPRLNEQFF. The chain has TRBV2 and TRBJ2-1; no reliable D call. The CDR3 extends over 14 amino acids. V was pared by 5 bases and J by 6 bases, with 14 bases between. Per the germline V gene, CDR1 is SNHLY and CDR2 is FYNNEI.

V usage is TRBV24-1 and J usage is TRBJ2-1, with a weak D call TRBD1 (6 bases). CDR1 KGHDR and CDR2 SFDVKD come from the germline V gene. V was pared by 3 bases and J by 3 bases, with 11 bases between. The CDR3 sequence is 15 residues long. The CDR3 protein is CATSDDPDSYNEQFF. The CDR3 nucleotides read TGTGCCACCAGTGATGACCCGGACAGCTACAATGAGCAGTTCTTC.

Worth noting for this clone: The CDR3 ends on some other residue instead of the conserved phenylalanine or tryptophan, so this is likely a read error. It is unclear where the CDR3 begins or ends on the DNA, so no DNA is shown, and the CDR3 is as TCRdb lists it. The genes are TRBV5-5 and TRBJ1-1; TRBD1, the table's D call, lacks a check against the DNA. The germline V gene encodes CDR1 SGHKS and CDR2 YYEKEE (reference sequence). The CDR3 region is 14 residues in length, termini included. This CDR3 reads CASSLEWGQGVGRS.

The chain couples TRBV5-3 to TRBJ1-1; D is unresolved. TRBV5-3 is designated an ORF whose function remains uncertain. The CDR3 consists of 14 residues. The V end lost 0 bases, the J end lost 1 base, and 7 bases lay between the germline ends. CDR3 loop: CARSLAGRNTEAFF. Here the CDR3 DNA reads TGTGCCAGAAGCTTGGCAGGCAGGAACACTGAAGCTTTCTTT.

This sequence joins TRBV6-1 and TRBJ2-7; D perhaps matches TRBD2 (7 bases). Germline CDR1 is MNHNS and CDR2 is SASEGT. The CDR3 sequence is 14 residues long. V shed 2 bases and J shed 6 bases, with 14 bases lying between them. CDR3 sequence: CASSEFYREGEQYF. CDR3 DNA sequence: TGTGCCAGCAGTGAATTTTACAGGGAGGGCGAGCAGTACTTC.

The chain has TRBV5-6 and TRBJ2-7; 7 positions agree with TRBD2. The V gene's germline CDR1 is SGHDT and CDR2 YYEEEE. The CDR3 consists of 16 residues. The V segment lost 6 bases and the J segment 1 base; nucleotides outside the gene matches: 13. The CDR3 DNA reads TGTGCCAGCATCAAACGTCGGGGGGTCAGGTCCTACGAGCAGTACTTC. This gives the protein CASIKRRGVRSYEQYF. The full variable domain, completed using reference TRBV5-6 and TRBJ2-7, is DAGVTQSPTHLIKTRGQQVTLRCSPKSGHDTVSWYQQALGQGPQFIFQYYEEEERQRGNFPDRFSGHQFPNYSSELNVNALLLGDSALYLCASIKRRGVRSYEQYFGPGTRLTVT.

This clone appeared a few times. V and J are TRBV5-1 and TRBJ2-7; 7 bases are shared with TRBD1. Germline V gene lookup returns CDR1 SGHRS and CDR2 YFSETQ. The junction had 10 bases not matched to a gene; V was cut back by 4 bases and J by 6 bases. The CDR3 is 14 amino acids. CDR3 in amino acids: CASSKTGTASEQYF. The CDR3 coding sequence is TGCGCCAGCAGCAAAACCGGGACAGCGAGCGAGCAGTACTTC.

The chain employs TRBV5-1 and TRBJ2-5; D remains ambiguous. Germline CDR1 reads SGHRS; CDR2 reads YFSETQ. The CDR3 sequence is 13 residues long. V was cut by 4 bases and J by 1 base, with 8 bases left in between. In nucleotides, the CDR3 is TGCGCCAGCAGCCCCTCGACCCAAGAGACCCAGTACTTC. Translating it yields CASSPSTQETQYF.

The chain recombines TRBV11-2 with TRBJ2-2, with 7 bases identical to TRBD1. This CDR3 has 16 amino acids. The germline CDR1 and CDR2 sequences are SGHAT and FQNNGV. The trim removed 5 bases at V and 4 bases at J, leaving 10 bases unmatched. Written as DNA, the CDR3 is TGTGCCAGCAGCCTATTACAGGGGTTGAGCACCGGGGAGCTGTTTTTT. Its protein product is CASSLLQGLSTGELFF.

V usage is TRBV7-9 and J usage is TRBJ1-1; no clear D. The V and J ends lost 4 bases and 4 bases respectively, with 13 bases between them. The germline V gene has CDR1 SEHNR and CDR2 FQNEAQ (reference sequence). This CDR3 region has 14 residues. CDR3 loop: CASSSLTLVTEAFF. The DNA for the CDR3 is TGTGCCAGCAGCTCGTTGACCCTTGTCACTGAAGCTTTCTTT.

The CDR3 here is CASSIYFSEGLNTEAFF. The CDR3 nucleotides are TGTGCCAGTAGTATATACTTTTCGGAGGGATTGAACACTGAAGCTTTCTTT. This chain connects TRBV19 to TRBJ1-1; D unclear. The germline CDR1 and CDR2 sequences are LNHDA and SQIVND (reference sequence). Trimming cost V 2 bases and J 0 bases, with 16 bases left between them. The CDR3 loop spans 17 amino acids.

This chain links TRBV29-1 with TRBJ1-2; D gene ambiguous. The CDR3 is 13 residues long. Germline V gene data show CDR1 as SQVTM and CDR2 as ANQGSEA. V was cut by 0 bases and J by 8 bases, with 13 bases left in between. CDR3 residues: CSVEDRAVWGYTF. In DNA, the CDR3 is TGCAGCGTTGAAGATCGCGCCGTATGGGGCTACACCTTC.

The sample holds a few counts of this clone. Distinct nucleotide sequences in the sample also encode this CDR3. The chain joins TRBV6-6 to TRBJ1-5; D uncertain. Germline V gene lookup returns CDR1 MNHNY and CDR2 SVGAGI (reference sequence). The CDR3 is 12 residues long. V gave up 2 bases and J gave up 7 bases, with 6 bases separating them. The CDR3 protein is CASSYGGQPQHF. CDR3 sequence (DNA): TGTGCCAGCAGTTACGGCGGGCAGCCCCAGCATTTT.

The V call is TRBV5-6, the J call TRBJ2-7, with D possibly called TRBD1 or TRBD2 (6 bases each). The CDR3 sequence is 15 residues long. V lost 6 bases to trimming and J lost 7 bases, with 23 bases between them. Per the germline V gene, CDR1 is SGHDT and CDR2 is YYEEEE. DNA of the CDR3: TGTGCCAGCACGAAATGGGGGGCGCAAATCAAGGAGCAGTACTTC. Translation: CASTKWGAQIKEQYF.

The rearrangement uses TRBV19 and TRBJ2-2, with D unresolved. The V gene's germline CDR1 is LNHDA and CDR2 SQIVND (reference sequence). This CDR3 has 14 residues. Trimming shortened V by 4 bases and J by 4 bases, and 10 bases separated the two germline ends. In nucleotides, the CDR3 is TGTGCCAGTAGTAACAGTAAACTCACCGGGGAGCTGTTTTTT. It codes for CASSNSKLTGELFF.

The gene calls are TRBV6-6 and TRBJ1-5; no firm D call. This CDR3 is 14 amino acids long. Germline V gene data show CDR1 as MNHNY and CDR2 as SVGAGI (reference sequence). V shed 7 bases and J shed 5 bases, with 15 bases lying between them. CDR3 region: CASNSAGADQPQHF. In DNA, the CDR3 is TGTGCCAGCAACTCGGCAGGAGCTGATCAGCCCCAGCATTTT.

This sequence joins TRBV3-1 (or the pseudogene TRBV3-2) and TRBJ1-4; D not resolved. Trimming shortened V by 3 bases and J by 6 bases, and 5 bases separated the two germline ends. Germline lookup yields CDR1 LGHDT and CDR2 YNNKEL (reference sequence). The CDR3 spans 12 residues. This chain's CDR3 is CASSHPDEKLFF. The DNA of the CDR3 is TGTGCCAGCAGCCATCCGGATGAAAAACTGTTTTTT.

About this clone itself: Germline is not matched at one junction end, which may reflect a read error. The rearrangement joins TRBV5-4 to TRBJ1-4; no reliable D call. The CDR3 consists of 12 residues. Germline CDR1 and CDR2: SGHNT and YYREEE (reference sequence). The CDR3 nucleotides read TGTGCCAGCAGCGTGAACGAGGGTCGTACCATGTTT. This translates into CASSVNEGRTMF.

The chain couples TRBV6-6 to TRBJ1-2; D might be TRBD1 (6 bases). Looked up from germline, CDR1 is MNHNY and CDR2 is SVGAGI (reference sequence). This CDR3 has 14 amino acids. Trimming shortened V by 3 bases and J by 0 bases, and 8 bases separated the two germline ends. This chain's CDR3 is CASSYSGANYGYTF. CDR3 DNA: TGTGCCAGCAGTTATTCAGGGGCTAACTATGGCTACACCTTC.